Below, 18 T cell receptor beta chains from the same sample are listed, as sequenced in a study of cytomegalovirus exposure and HLA in healthy donors. Both 60 Vbeta primers and 13 Jbeta primers went into the PCR. Sequencing used immunoSEQ multiplex PCR; TCRdb keeps in-frame clones, though not all of them. The table has under 200,000 clones, around three quarters seen once. The sequenced sample was PBMCs. These receptors came from a woman between 45 and 60 years old in good health and CMV-seronegative.

The gene calls are TRBV4-1 and TRBJ2-7; TRBD1 is a possible D gene (6 bases). The CDR3 length is 15 residues. V dropped 0 bases and J dropped 7 bases, with 16 bases sitting between them. Germline lookup yields CDR1 MGHRA and CDR2 YSYEKL. The CDR3 protein is CASSQEGAGAREQYF. In DNA, the CDR3 is TGCGCCAGCAGCCAAGAAGGGGCAGGGGCGAGGGAGCAGTACTTC.

The genes are TRBV7-2 and TRBJ2-7, with no clear D. The CDR3 extends over 13 amino acids. Germline loops: CDR1 SGHTA, CDR2 FQGNSA. Trimming shortened V by 3 bases and J by 2 bases, and 8 bases separated the two germline ends. This CDR3 reads CASSFGPTYEQYF. CDR3 DNA sequence: TGTGCCAGCAGCTTTGGCCCCACCTACGAGCAGTACTTC.

The J gene is TRBJ2-7, the V gene TRBV6-6; D may be TRBD1 (6 bases). Trimming cost V 7 bases and J 2 bases, with 15 bases left between them. The CDR3 contains 14 residues. Germline V gene sequence: CDR1 MNHNY, CDR2 SVGAGI (reference sequence). The CDR3 bases are TGTGCCAGCACCATACAGACAGGCGCCTACGAGCAGTACTTC. It specifies CASTIQTGAYEQYF.

V usage is TRBV29-1 and J usage is TRBJ1-5, with 9 nucleotides matching TRBD1. V shed 6 bases and J 2 bases; nucleotides not matched to a gene: 5. The CDR3 totals 14 residues. From germline, CDR1 is SQVTM and CDR2 ANQGSEA. In DNA, the CDR3 is TGCAGCGTGGGACAGGGTAATGGCAATCAGCCCCAGCATTTT. Translated: CSVGQGNGNQPQHF.

V gene TRBV6-4 combines with J gene TRBJ2-1; TRBD2 agrees at 9 bases. Germline V gene data show CDR1 as MRHNA and CDR2 as SNTAGT. This CDR3 has 14 residues. Trimming cost V 5 bases and J 4 bases; bases outside gene matches: 3. The CDR3 DNA is TGTGCCAGCAGTAGCGGGGGGCTTTACAATGAGCAGTTCTTC. It yields the protein CASSSGGLYNEQFF.

Worth noting for this clone: The same CDR3 is also encoded by other DNA sequences in this sample. The gene calls are TRBV5-6 and TRBJ2-3; possible D gene TRBD1, 6 bases. The germline V gene encodes CDR1 SGHDT and CDR2 YYEEEE. This CDR3 has 14 residues. V dropped 0 bases and J dropped 3 bases, with 8 bases sitting between them. DNA for the CDR3: TGTGCCAGCAGCTTGGTCAGGGGAACAGATACGCAGTATTTT. This encodes CASSLVRGTDTQYF.

The rearrangement uses TRBV11-3 and TRBJ2-2; 11 bases align to TRBD2. The germline V gene encodes CDR1 SGHNT and CDR2 YENEEA. The ends lost 3 bases at V and 4 bases at J; junction bases unmatched: 7. CDR3 length equals 17 residues. The CDR3 sequence: CASSFSLAGGGTGELFF. The CDR3 nucleotides read TGTGCCAGCAGCTTTTCCCTAGCGGGAGGCGGCACCGGGGAGCTGTTTTTT.

This rearrangement joins TRBV29-1 to TRBJ1-1; no firm D call. The CDR3 totals 14 residues. Per germline, CDR1 SQVTM and CDR2 ANQGSEA. Trimming left V 5 bases short and J 0 bases short, with 13 bases between. The CDR3 sequence is CSVIYRALNTEAFF. CDR3 bases: TGCAGCGTTATATACAGAGCCTTGAACACTGAAGCTTTCTTT.

The chain is built from TRBV7-6 and TRBJ2-2; TRBD1 agrees at 9 bases. This CDR3 region has 14 residues. Germline loops: CDR1 SGHVS, CDR2 FNYEAQ. The V gene end was trimmed by 4 bases and the J gene end by 6 bases; junction bases not matched to a gene: 3. CDR3 residues: CASSWTGAAGELFF. The CDR3 DNA reads as TGTGCCAGCAGCTGGACAGGGGCGGCCGGGGAGCTGTTTTTT.

There are a few counts of this clone. The chain carries TRBV27 and TRBJ2-1; tentative D call: TRBD2 (6 bases). The CDR3 is 14 residues long. In germline, CDR1 is MNHEY, CDR2 SMNVEV (reference sequence). Trimming removed 6 bases at V and 5 bases at J, with 14 bases between. This chain's CDR3 is CASSPSRLDNEQFF. CDR3 DNA sequence: TGTGCCAGCAGCCCATCCAGACTAGACAATGAGCAGTTCTTC.

The chain is built from TRBV4-1 and TRBJ2-5; 9 bases map to TRBD1. Germline CDR1 is MGHRA and CDR2 is YSYEKL. There are 17 residues in the CDR3. With 5 bases clipped from V and 5 bases from J, the junction kept 15 bases outside the gene matches. CDR3 DNA sequence: TGCGCCAGCAGCTCGTACCCGGGACAGGGCATTGAGGAGACCCAGTACTTC. It translates to CASSSYPGQGIEETQYF.

The chain employs TRBV10-3 and TRBJ2-7, with 11 bases fitting TRBD2. The trim removed 11 bases at V and 6 bases at J, leaving 15 bases unmatched. The CDR3 runs to 15 residues. The V gene's germline CDR1 is ENHRY and CDR2 SYGVKD. CDR3 nucleotide sequence: TGTGCCGCAGACGCGGGTAGCGGGAGGGCCTCCGAGCAGTACTTC. Translated, it gives CAADAGSGRASEQYF.

This chain joins TRBV13 and TRBJ2-5; the match to TRBD2 covers 8 bases. The J call may not be correct, given that the DNA end is closer to TRBJ2-7. This CDR3 region has 15 residues. Per germline, CDR1 PRHDT and CDR2 FYEKMQ (reference sequence). CDR3: CASSRLAFSSYEQYF. The CDR3 DNA is TGTGCCAGCAGCAGACTAGCGTTCAGCTCCTACGAGCAGTACTTC.

This clone was seen only a few times. The rearrangement joins TRBV4-2 to TRBJ2-5, with 7 bases fitting TRBD2. The J call is doubtful: the DNA matches TRBJ2-7 better. This CDR3 is built from 15 residues. Germline lookup yields CDR1 LGHNA and CDR2 YNFKEQ. CDR3: CASSQSTSASYEQYF. In DNA form, the CDR3 reads TGTGCCAGCAGCCAATCCACTAGCGCTTCCTACGAGCAGTACTTC.

The chain employs TRBV11-3 and TRBJ1-1; no definite D call. The CDR3 has 13 amino acids. Germline V CDR1 and CDR2: SGHNT, YENEEA. The V end lost 5 bases, the J end lost 3 bases, and 10 bases lay between the germline ends. The CDR3 reads CASSASTYTEAFF. DNA of the CDR3: TGTGCCAGCAGCGCTAGTACTTACACTGAAGCTTTCTTT. The full variable domain, rest sourced from reference TRBV11-3 and TRBJ1-1, is EAGVVQSPRYKIIEKKQPVAFWCNPISGHNTLYWYLQNLGQGPELLIRYENEEAVDDSQLPKDRFSAERLKGVDSTLKIQPAELGDSAVYLCASSASTYTEAFFGQGTRLTVV.

This chain connects TRBV6-4 to TRBJ2-1, with TRBD2 identical over 7 bases. The CDR3 length is 14 residues. Trimming took 3 bases from V and 8 from J; bases not matched to a gene: 7. CDR1 is MRHNA, CDR2 SNTAGT, per germline. Here the CDR3 reads CASSEVGGRDEQFF. CDR3 bases: TGTGCCAGCAGTGAAGTGGGAGGGCGCGATGAGCAGTTCTTC.

The V gene is TRBV4-3, the J gene TRBJ2-2; D is perhaps TRBD2 (5 bases). The CDR3 is 15 amino acids. Germline loops: CDR1 LGHNA, CDR2 YSLEER. The V end was cut by 4 bases, the J end by 0 bases, with 9 bases between. DNA for the CDR3: TGCGCCAGCAGCCGCGGGTTTCCGAACACCGGGGAGCTGTTTTTT. This encodes CASSRGFPNTGELFF.

The chain uses TRBV5-1 and TRBJ1-1; 8 positions match TRBD1. Trimming took 0 bases from V and 0 from J; bases not matched to a gene: 7. Per germline, CDR1 SGHRS and CDR2 YFSETQ. The CDR3 length is 17 residues. CDR3 loop: CASSLAVGQEMNTEAFF. The CDR3, as DNA: TGCGCCAGCAGCTTGGCCGTGGGACAGGAGATGAACACTGAAGCTTTCTTT.